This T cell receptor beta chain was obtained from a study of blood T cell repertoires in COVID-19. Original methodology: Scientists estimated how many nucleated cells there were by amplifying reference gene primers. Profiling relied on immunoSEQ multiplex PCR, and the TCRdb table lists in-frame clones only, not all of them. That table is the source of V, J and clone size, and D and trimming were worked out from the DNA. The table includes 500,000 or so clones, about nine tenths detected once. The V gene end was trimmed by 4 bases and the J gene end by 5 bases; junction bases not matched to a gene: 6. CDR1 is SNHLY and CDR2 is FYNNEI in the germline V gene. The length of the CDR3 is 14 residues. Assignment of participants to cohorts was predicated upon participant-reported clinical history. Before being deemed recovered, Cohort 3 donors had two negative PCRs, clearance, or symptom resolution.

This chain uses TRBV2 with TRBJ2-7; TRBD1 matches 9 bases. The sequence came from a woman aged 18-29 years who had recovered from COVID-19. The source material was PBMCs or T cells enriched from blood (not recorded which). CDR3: CASSADRGGDEQYF. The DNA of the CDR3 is TGTGCCAGCAGTGCGGACAGGGGAGGGGACGAGCAGTACTTC. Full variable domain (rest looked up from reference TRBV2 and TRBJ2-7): EPEVTQTPSHQVTQMGQEVILRCVPISNHLYFYWYRQILGQKVEFLVSFYNNEISEKSEIFDDQFSVERPDGSNFTLKIRSTKLEDSAMYFCASSADRGGDEQYFGPGTRLTVT.